The 8 T cell receptor beta chains presented below share a single source sample, sequenced in a study of sequential checkpoint blockade in melanoma. As for treatment: randomized to nivolumab then ipilimumab (arm A) or the reverse (arm B). Produced via immunoSEQ multiplex PCR; TCRdb's table is partial and in-frame only. The data contain over 900 clones, 20% to 25% of them singletons. The material was tumor tissue (inferred from file names), obtained from a patient given nivolumab and ipilimumab in sequence. These TCRs come from a human donor with melanoma.

The CDR3 loop reads CASRESGGYEQYF. The CDR3 bases are TGTGCCAGCAGGGAAAGCGGGGGCTACGAGCAGTACTTC. V usage is TRBV6-8 and J usage is TRBJ2-7, with 8 bases identical to TRBD2. CDR3 length: 13 amino acids. Germline CDR1 MNHGY, CDR2 SAAAGT. With V trimmed by 6 bases and J by 3 bases, 4 bases remained unmatched.

By sample fraction, this clone is medium-sized. V usage is TRBV6-8 and J usage is TRBJ2-4; TRBD1 is a possible D gene (5 bases). Germline loops: CDR1 MNHGY, CDR2 SAAAGT. CDR3 length: 14 amino acids. Trimming stripped 8 bases from V and 8 bases from J, with 19 bases between. The CDR3 coding sequence is TGTGCCAGCTTACAGGTTGATCCATCCGACATTCAGTACTTC. This sequence encodes CASLQVDPSDIQYF.

The chain couples TRBV18 to TRBJ1-2; possibly TRBD1 for D (5 bases). The germline gives CDR1 KGHSH, CDR2 LQKENI. The CDR3 extends over 14 amino acids. Trimming removed 3 bases from V and 7 bases from J, with 15 bases in between. The CDR3 coding sequence is TGTGCCAGCTCACCCCCTGGGGGGTTATCTGGCTACACCTTC. Its translation is CASSPPGGLSGYTF.

The chain recombines TRBV18 with TRBJ1-2; D perhaps matches TRBD1 (6 bases). V was clipped by 3 bases and J by 5 bases, with 16 bases between them. This CDR3 contains 15 residues. Germline-derived CDR1 and CDR2 are KGHSH and LQKENI. The CDR3 nucleotides read TGTGCCAGCTCACCTAAACGGCCGGACAGTTATGGCTACACCTTC. It translates to CASSPKRPDSYGYTF.

The CDR3 nucleotides read TGTGCCAGTACCTTCCAGGGGCACGATGGCTACACCTTC. Its translation: CASTFQGHDGYTF. This sequence joins TRBV19 and TRBJ1-2, with D possibly matching TRBD1 (6 bases). Deletions cut 7 bases from V and 6 bases from J, with 15 bases between. There are 13 residues in the CDR3. Germline V lookup: CDR1 LNHDA, CDR2 SQIVND (reference sequence).

Sample share makes this clone hyperexpanded (1% or more). The rearrangement joins TRBV19 to TRBJ2-7; 8 bases match TRBD1. The V and J ends lost 5 bases and 2 bases, in that order; junction bases with no gene match: 8. CDR3 size: 15 residues. Germline V gene lookup returns CDR1 LNHDA and CDR2 SQIVND (reference sequence). This CDR3 is CASSLDGTGTYEQYF. The CDR3 nucleotides read TGTGCCAGTAGTCTTGATGGGACAGGAACCTACGAGCAGTACTTC.

This clone came up a few times. The rearrangement joins TRBV11-3 to TRBJ2-2; D is ambiguous. The CDR3 spans 19 residues. V was cut by 4 bases and J by 0 bases, with 21 bases left in between. Looked up from germline, CDR1 is SGHNT and CDR2 is YENEEA. The CDR3 loop reads CASSSEGLSGITNTGELFF. Here the CDR3 DNA reads TGTGCCAGCAGCTCTGAAGGTTTAAGTGGAATCACGAACACCGGGGAGCTGTTTTTT.

The gene calls are TRBV12-2 and TRBJ2-2; the table's D call TRBD2 went unverified against the DNA. TRBV12-2 has pseudogene status. CDR3 length: 16 amino acids. In nucleotides, the CDR3 is TGTGCCAGTACTTTTAGCGGGGCCTTGGGCACCGGGGAGCTGTTTTTT. It translates to CASTFSGALGTGELFF.